This T cell receptor (beta chain) was profiled in a study of shared clonotypes between healthy human individuals. TCRdb's table, derived via immunoSEQ multiplex PCR, lists solely in-frame clones and lacks some. The sample includes over 2 million clones, 80% to 95% of them seen just once. The sequence was obtained from a man aged 18 to 29 in good health. Some clones in this sample may be carry-over from other donors' samples. The sequenced sample consisted of naive CD4+ T cells from PBMCs. This sample's subset: CD45RA+ positively selected.

DNA of the CDR3: TGTGCCAGCAGTTTTTTGGCTAGCGGGACCCTATATACAGATACGCAGTATTTT. It is translated as CASSFLASGTLYTDTQYF. The chain is built from TRBV27 and TRBJ2-3; 9 nucleotides match TRBD2. With 3 bases clipped from V and 3 bases from J, the junction kept 13 bases outside the gene matches. The germline CDR1 and CDR2 sequences are MNHEY and SMNVEV (reference sequence). This CDR3 region has 18 residues.